A single sample is the source of the 20 T cell receptor beta chains below, sequenced in a study of cytomegalovirus exposure and HLA in healthy donors. The PCR made use of 60 Vbeta and 13 Jbeta primers. Using immunoSEQ multiplex PCR, the repertoire was profiled, and TCRdb retains in-frame clones only, with some absent. The data hold about 92,000 clones, with approximately 84% observed a single time. The sample was PBMCs. Source of these receptors: a woman between 18 and 30 years old in good health and CMV-seropositive.

The CDR3 protein is CASIRGTEAFF. CDR3 coding DNA: TGTGCCAGCATCCGGGGGACTGAAGCTTTCTTT. The rearrangement joins TRBV6-6 to TRBJ1-1; a possible D gene is TRBD1 (5 bases). The CDR3 totals 11 residues. Trimming took off 7 bases at V and 5 bases at J, with 8 bases between the two ends. Per the germline V gene, CDR1 is MNHNY and CDR2 is SVGAGI (reference sequence).

The V call is TRBV30, the J call TRBJ2-5; tentatively, D is TRBD1 (6 bases). V lost 2 bases to trimming and J lost 1 base, with 8 bases between them. The germline CDR1 and CDR2 sequences are GTSNPN and SVGIG (reference sequence). This CDR3 is 13 amino acids long. The CDR3 loop reads CAWSRGTQETQYF. CDR3 in DNA: TGTGCCTGGAGTAGGGGGACCCAAGAGACCCAGTACTTC. Supplemented by reference TRBV30 and TRBJ2-5, the full variable domain reads SQTIHQWPATLVQPVGSPLSLECTVEGTSNPNLYWYRQAAGRGLQLLFYSVGIGQISSEVPQNLSASRPQDRQFILSSKKLLLSDSGFYLCAWSRGTQETQYFGPGTRLLVL.

This clone was recorded only once. J is TRBJ1-3 and V is TRBV5-1, with unresolved D. The ends were cut back, 0 bases at V and 0 bases at J, with 7 bases in the middle. In germline, CDR1 is SGHRS, CDR2 YFSETQ. The CDR3 is 15 residues long. CDR3 bases: TGCGCCAGCAGCTTGGATGTGAGCTCTGGAAACACCATATATTTT. This sequence encodes CASSLDVSSGNTIYF. Together with reference TRBV5-1 and TRBJ1-3, the CDR3 gives the full variable domain: KAGVTQTPRYLIKTRGQQVTLSCSPISGHRSVSWYQQTPGQGLQFLFEYFSETQRNKGNFPGRFSGRQFSNSRSEMNVSTLELGDSALYLCASSLDVSSGNTIYFGEGSWLTVV.

This chain joins TRBV10-1 and TRBJ2-3, with no clear D. The CDR3 contains 14 residues. V was cut by 0 bases and J by 8 bases, with 12 bases left in between. Germline CDR1 reads WNHNN; CDR2 reads SYGVQD (reference sequence). The CDR3, as DNA: TGCGCCAGCAGTGAGTCGTGGCCAGCTAGTACGCAGTATTTT. Its protein product is CASSESWPASTQYF.

This chain connects TRBV7-9 to TRBJ2-1; D gene uncertain. The V gene's germline CDR1 is SEHNR and CDR2 FQNEAQ (reference sequence). With 5 bases removed from V and 5 bases from J, the gap between germline ends came to 22 bases. The CDR3 is 17 residues long. CDR3 residues: CASSLTLDWSRDNEQFF. The CDR3 bases are TGTGCCAGCAGCCTAACCCTTGACTGGAGTCGCGACAATGAGCAGTTCTTC.

The chain links TRBV2 to TRBJ1-6; no definite D call. CDR1 is SNHLY and CDR2 is FYNNEI in the germline V gene. V lost 6 bases and J lost 10, with 16 bases in between. The CDR3 runs to 14 residues. The CDR3 loop reads CASREAGLRSPLHF. The DNA for the CDR3 is TGTGCCAGCAGGGAGGCGGGTCTTAGGTCACCCCTCCACTTT.

J is TRBJ1-4 and V is TRBV7-9; 8 nucleotides agree with TRBD1. V shed 4 bases and J 7 bases; nucleotides not matched to a gene: 8. The CDR3 is made up of 15 amino acids. Germline CDR1 reads SEHNR; CDR2 reads FQNEAQ (reference sequence). The CDR3 DNA reads as TGTGCCAGCAGCTCCCAGACAGGGGATCTTGAAAAACTGTTTTTT. Protein product: CASSSQTGDLEKLFF.

The chain has TRBV5-4 and TRBJ1-3, with D maybe TRBD1 (6 bases). V was shortened by 4 bases and J by 4 bases, with 15 bases between the two germline ends. The CDR3 loop spans 15 amino acids. The germline V gene encodes CDR1 SGHNT and CDR2 YYREEE (reference sequence). The CDR3 DNA reads TGTGCCAGCAGCAAGGACAGTTCAGTAGGAAACACCATATATTTT. It translates to CASSKDSSVGNTIYF.

This clone appeared a single time. This chain links TRBV28 with TRBJ2-2; TRBD1 matches 9 bases. From germline, CDR1 is MDHEN and CDR2 SYDVKM. This CDR3 is 16 amino acids long. With V trimmed by 3 bases and J by 3 bases, 5 bases remained unmatched. The DNA of the CDR3 is TGTGCCAGCAGTTTGTACCGGGACAGGGACACCGGGGAGCTGTTTTTT. Translation: CASSLYRDRDTGELFF.

This clone was seen a few times. The CDR3 spells CASSPWTSGEFMNTQYF. The CDR3, as DNA: TGTGCCAGCAGTCCCTGGACTAGCGGGGAGTTCATGAATACGCAGTATTTT. The chain has TRBV27 and TRBJ2-3; 12 positions match TRBD2. CDR1 MNHEY and CDR2 SMNVEV come from the germline V gene (reference sequence). J was trimmed by 7 bases and V by 5 bases; bases with no gene match: 13. The CDR3 contains 17 residues.

This sequence joins TRBV6-1 and TRBJ2-1; TRBD2 matches 8 bases. The CDR3 consists of 14 residues. CDR1 and CDR2 (germline): MNHNS, SASEGT. The V gene end was trimmed by 1 base and the J gene end by 5 bases; junction bases not matched to a gene: 1. CDR3 sequence: CASSEGTSNNEQFF. DNA of the CDR3: TGTGCCAGCAGTGAAGGGACTAGCAACAATGAGCAGTTCTTC.

This clone occurred once. The J gene is TRBJ2-3, the V gene TRBV18; 10 bases map to TRBD2. There are 18 residues in the CDR3. The V gene's germline CDR1 is KGHSH and CDR2 LQKENI. Trimming at V came to 0 bases and at J to 3 bases, leaving 9 bases not matched to a gene. The CDR3 DNA reads TGTGCCAGCTCACCACCCCTAGCGGGAGAGGAAGAAACAGATACGCAGTATTTT. Translation gives CASSPPLAGEEETDTQYF.

The V call is TRBV15, the J call TRBJ2-7; TRBD1 matches 10 bases. Unmatched junction bases numbered 9, after V lost 5 bases and J lost 5 bases. CDR3 length: 15 residues. Germline V gene data show CDR1 as LNHNV and CDR2 as YYDKDF (reference sequence). The CDR3 protein is CATSPTGTGAHEQYF. The CDR3 region has the DNA TGTGCCACCAGCCCTACCGGGACAGGGGCCCACGAGCAGTACTTC.

The V gene is TRBV19, the J gene TRBJ1-5; TRBD1 agrees at 7 bases. V lost 0 bases, J lost 3 bases, and 5 bases stayed unmatched. The CDR3 is 16 amino acids. Germline assignment: CDR1 LNHDA and CDR2 SQIVND (reference sequence). CDR3 residues: CASSIEGGRVNQPQHF. The CDR3, as DNA: TGTGCCAGTAGTATAGAAGGGGGCAGGGTCAATCAGCCCCAGCATTTT.

The gene calls are TRBV19 and TRBJ2-7; D may be TRBD2 (6 bases). V shed 5 bases and J shed 3 bases, with 14 bases lying between them. This CDR3 is 14 amino acids long. The germline V gene encodes CDR1 LNHDA and CDR2 SQIVND (reference sequence). The CDR3 DNA reads as TGTGCCAGTAGTCCTTTTGCGGGGAGCTACGAGCAGTACTTC. Protein sequence: CASSPFAGSYEQYF. Filled out from reference TRBV19 and TRBJ2-7, the complete variable domain reads DGGITQSPKYLFRKEGQNVTLSCEQNLNHDAMYWYRQDPGQGLRLIYYSQIVNDFQKGDIAEGYSVSREKKESFPLTVTSAQKNPTAFYLCASSPFAGSYEQYFGPGTRLTVT.

This clone was detected only a few times. The CDR3 DNA reads TGCGCCAGCAGCCAAGAGCGGGAGGGTGTCTACGAGCAGTACTTC. It is translated as CASSQEREGVYEQYF. The V gene is TRBV4-1, the J gene TRBJ2-7; 9 bases are shared with TRBD2. Germline loops: CDR1 MGHRA, CDR2 YSYEKL. After removal of 0 bases from V and 3 bases from J, the junction contained 3 bases not matched to a gene. CDR3 length: 15 amino acids.

This sequence joins TRBV27 and TRBJ1-3; D ambiguous. Germline assignment: CDR1 MNHEY and CDR2 SMNVEV (reference sequence). V dropped 6 bases and J dropped 1 base, with 7 bases sitting between them. The CDR3 extends over 13 amino acids. The CDR3 DNA follows: TGTGCCAGCAGGGAGCATTCTGGAAACACCATATATTTT. It is translated as CASREHSGNTIYF.

The chain joins TRBV7-9 to TRBJ1-1; 10 nucleotides line up with TRBD1. Germline loops: CDR1 SEHNR, CDR2 FQNEAQ (reference sequence). The CDR3 totals 14 residues. V was pared by 6 bases and J by 1 base, with 2 bases of the junction left unmatched. CDR3 residues: CASSRQGANTEAFF. The CDR3 nucleotides read TGTGCCAGCAGTCGACAGGGGGCGAACACTGAAGCTTTCTTT.

V usage is TRBV12-2 and J usage is TRBJ2-5; no check of the table's D call, TRBD2, against the DNA was made. TRBV12-2 has pseudogene status. The CDR3 is 15 amino acids. CDR3 residues: CASRSSQAGRETQYF. CDR3 DNA: TGTGCAAGTCGCTCGAGCCAAGCGGGGAGAGAGACCCAGTACTTC.

This clone was seen only a few times. The rearrangement links TRBV25-1 to TRBJ2-6; tentative D call: TRBD1 (6 bases). Germline values: CDR1 MGHDK, CDR2 SYGVNS. The CDR3 length is 15 residues. Trimming took off 6 bases at V and 2 bases at J, with 11 bases between the two ends. The CDR3 here is CASSPAGAGANVLTF. The CDR3 DNA sequence: TGTGCCAGCAGCCCTGCAGGGGCTGGGGCCAACGTCCTGACTTTC.